The 12 T cell receptor beta chains given below trace back to one sample, sequenced in a study of blood T cell repertoires in COVID-19. Here immunoSEQ multiplex PCR was the method, and the copy in TCRdb shows in-frame clones only, minus some. The table shows about 380,000 clones, with around 90% occurring only once. The sequenced sample was peripheral blood. These receptors all come from a man aged 18 to 35 with active or convalescent COVID-19.

The rearrangement links TRBV25-1 to TRBJ1-2; 9 nucleotides agree with TRBD1. CDR3 size: 14 residues. Germline assignment: CDR1 MGHDK and CDR2 SYGVNS. After removal of 6 bases from V and 5 bases from J, the junction contained 7 bases not matched to a gene. The DNA of the CDR3 is TGTGCCAGCAGATCGACAGGGGGAGAATATGGCTACACCTTC. It translates to CASRSTGGEYGYTF.

The rearrangement uses TRBV5-6 and TRBJ2-7; D not resolved. The CDR3 is 15 amino acids. CDR1 is SGHDT and CDR2 is YYEEEE in the germline V gene. V lost 0 bases and J 0 bases, leaving 10 bases between the germline ends. CDR3: CASSLGQSSSYEQYF. The CDR3 DNA is TGTGCCAGCAGCTTGGGCCAGTCTAGCTCCTACGAGCAGTACTTC.

This clone appeared a single time. J is TRBJ1-2 and V is TRBV6-6; D remains ambiguous. Germline V gene lookup returns CDR1 MNHNY and CDR2 SVGAGI (reference sequence). V was shortened by 0 bases and J by 2 bases, with 7 bases between the two germline ends. This CDR3 has 14 amino acids. The CDR3 region has the DNA TGTGCCAGCAGTTACTCTTCACTGAACTATGGCTACACCTTC. Residues: CASSYSSLNYGYTF.

In its sample, this clone was seen once. V and J are TRBV5-1 and TRBJ1-2; D is unresolved. Looked up from germline, CDR1 is SGHRS and CDR2 is YFSETQ. This CDR3 contains 13 residues. V was clipped by 1 base and J by 4 bases, with 8 bases between them. CDR3 residues: CASSLSNSYGYTF. The CDR3 bases are TGCGCCAGCAGCTTGAGTAACAGCTATGGCTACACCTTC.

The chain combines TRBV7-2 with TRBJ1-2; D unresolved. The CDR3 totals 14 residues. Germline CDR1 SGHTA, CDR2 FQGNSA. V was shortened by 2 bases and J by 1 base, with 8 bases between the two germline ends. As DNA, the CDR3 is TGTGCCAGCAGCTTACTTGGAGTTAACTATGGCTACACCTTC. Amino acid sequence: CASSLLGVNYGYTF.

Comment on this clone: The same CDR3 also results from other DNA sequences found in this sample. This chain links TRBV27 with TRBJ1-4; the D is unclear. CDR1 and CDR2 (germline): MNHEY, SMNVEV (reference sequence). V lost 6 bases to trimming and J lost 4 bases, with 12 bases between them. The CDR3 is made up of 14 amino acids. The DNA for the CDR3 is TGTGCCAGCAGCCCCGGACGGGGTAATGAAAAACTGTTTTTT. This encodes CASSPGRGNEKLFF.

This sequence joins TRBV6-2 or TRBV6-3 and TRBJ2-3, with D possibly TRBD2 on 6 matching bases. The V end was cut by 2 bases, the J end by 2 bases, with 17 bases between. This CDR3 has 17 amino acids. CDR1 and CDR2 (germline): MNHEY, SVGEGT. The CDR3, as DNA: TGTGCCAGCAGTTACGGGACTCTAGCCAAGGCCACAGATACGCAGTATTTT. It encodes CASSYGTLAKATDTQYF.

The chain couples TRBV7-6 to TRBJ1-4, with no clear D. CDR3 size: 17 residues. CDR1 and CDR2 (germline): SGHVS, FNYEAQ. V lost 1 base and J 0 bases, leaving 12 bases between the germline ends. CDR3 bases: TGTGCCAGCAGCTTAGGCTATGGCGGAGCAACTAATGAAAAACTGTTTTTT. Translating gives CASSLGYGGATNEKLFF.

The J gene is TRBJ2-2, the V gene TRBV7-9; D perhaps matches TRBD1 (6 bases). Germline CDR1 is SEHNR and CDR2 is FQNEAQ (reference sequence). Trimming stripped 6 bases from V and 6 bases from J, with 20 bases between. This CDR3 region has 16 residues. For the CDR3, the DNA is TGTGCCAGCAGGGTACGACTCGACAGGTTCTCCGGGGAGCTGTTTTTT. It is translated as CASRVRLDRFSGELFF.

The V call is TRBV7-2, the J call TRBJ2-2, with a weak D call TRBD1 (6 bases). The CDR3 runs to 15 residues. V was shortened by 5 bases and J by 2 bases, with 12 bases between the two germline ends. Germline CDR1 SGHTA, CDR2 FQGNSA. CDR3 nucleotide sequence: TGTGCCAGCAGCCCTAGGACAGTTAACACCGGGGAGCTGTTTTTT. It codes for CASSPRTVNTGELFF.

The chain links TRBV3-1 (or the pseudogene TRBV3-2) to TRBJ2-7; the D gene is possibly TRBD2 (5 bases). The V end was cut by 0 bases, the J end by 0 bases, with 9 bases between. Germline V lookup: CDR1 LGHDT, CDR2 YNNKEL (reference sequence). The CDR3 covers 15 residues. This CDR3 is CASSQEWEFSYEQYF. The DNA for the CDR3 is TGTGCCAGCAGCCAAGAGTGGGAGTTCTCCTACGAGCAGTACTTC.

The chain is built from TRBV5-6 and TRBJ1-1; D unclear. The germline V gene has CDR1 SGHDT and CDR2 YYEEEE. Trimming shortened V by 4 bases and J by 11 bases, and 15 bases separated the two germline ends. CDR3 length equals 12 residues. CDR3 in amino acids: CASSTDKLHAFF. The CDR3, as DNA: TGTGCCAGCAGCACCGACAAGCTCCACGCTTTCTTT. The variable domain in full, with the rest retrieved from reference TRBV5-6 and TRBJ1-1, is DAGVTQSPTHLIKTRGQQVTLRCSPKSGHDTVSWYQQALGQGPQFIFQYYEEEERQRGNFPDRFSGHQFPNYSSELNVNALLLGDSALYLCASSTDKLHAFFGQGTRLTVV.